This T cell receptor delta chain was identified in a study of gamma-delta T cells after stem cell transplantation. With 3 bases clipped from V and 0 bases from J, the junction kept 7 bases outside the gene matches. Germline assignment: CDR1 GEAIGNYY and CDR2 EKD. The CDR3 spans 20 residues. TCRdb fed the RT-PCR reads into CATT to redo clone calling. The sample consists of about 570 delta-chain clones, about 9% of them appearing once. This clone is deemed large. The gene calls are TRDV2 and TRDJ3; 13 nucleotides match TRDD3. The receptor was isolated from a human donor. It is not recorded whose cells these are; they may come from a transplant donor. Specimen: gamma-delta T cells. This CDR3 is CACDGLGDTKTSWDTRQMFF. The CDR3 nucleotides read TGTGCCTGTGACGGACTGGGGGATACGAAGACCTCCTGGGACACCCGACAGATGTTTTTC.